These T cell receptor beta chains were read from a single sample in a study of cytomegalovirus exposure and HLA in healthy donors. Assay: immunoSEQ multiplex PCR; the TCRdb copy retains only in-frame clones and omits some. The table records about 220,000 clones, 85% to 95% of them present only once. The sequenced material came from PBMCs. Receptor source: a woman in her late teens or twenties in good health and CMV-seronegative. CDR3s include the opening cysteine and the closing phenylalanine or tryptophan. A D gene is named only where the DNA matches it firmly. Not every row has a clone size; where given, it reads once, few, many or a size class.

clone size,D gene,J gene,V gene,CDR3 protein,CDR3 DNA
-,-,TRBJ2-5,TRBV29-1,CSAPTGGRGTQYF,TGCAGCGCTCCGACAGGCGGCCGGGGGACCCAGTACTTC
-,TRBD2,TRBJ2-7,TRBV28,CASSFTTSGDPYEQYF,TGTGCCAGCAGTTTCACGACTAGCGGGGATCCCTACGAGCAGTACTTC
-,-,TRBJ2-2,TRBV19,CASSMPGAGELFF,TGTGCCAGTAGTATGCCGGGGGCCGGGGAGCTGTTTTTT
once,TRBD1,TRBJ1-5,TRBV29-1,CSVGTGRQPQHF,TGCAGCGTCGGGACAGGGCGACAGCCCCAGCATTTT
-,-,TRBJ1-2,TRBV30,CAWGDRLRYGYTF,TGTGCCTGGGGCGACAGGTTACGCTATGGCTACACCTTC
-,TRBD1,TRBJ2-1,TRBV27,CASSLYRGNEQFF,TGTGCCAGCAGTTTATACAGGGGGAATGAGCAGTTCTTC
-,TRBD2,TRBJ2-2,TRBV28,CASSDQGLVEIGGELFF,TGTGCCAGCAGTGACCAGGGACTAGTGGAAATAGGCGGGGAGCTGTTTTTT
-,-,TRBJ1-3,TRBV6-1,CASSEAHGANPGNTIYF,TGTGCCAGCAGTGAAGCACATGGGGCGAATCCTGGAAACACCATATATTTT
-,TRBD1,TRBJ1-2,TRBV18,CASSPKQGNLYGYTF,TGTGCCAGCTCACCCAAACAGGGGAACCTCTATGGCTACACCTTC
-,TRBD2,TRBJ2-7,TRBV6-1,CASKRRAGEYGEQYF,TGTGCCAGCAAGCGACGAGCGGGAGAATATGGCGAGCAGTACTTC
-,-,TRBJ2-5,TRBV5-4,CASSLVGVGETQYF,TGTGCCAGCAGCTTGGTAGGAGTCGGGGAGACCCAGTACTTC
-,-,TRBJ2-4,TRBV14,CASSLDLAKNIQYF,TGTGCCAGCAGCCTAGACTTAGCCAAAAACATTCAGTACTTC
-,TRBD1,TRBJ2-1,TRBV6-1,CASRDRGYNEQFF,TGTGCCAGCAGGGACAGGGGGTACAATGAGCAGTTCTTC
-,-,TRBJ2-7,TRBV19,CASSQQAHSYEQYF,TGTGCCAGTAGTCAACAGGCCCACTCCTACGAGCAGTACTTC
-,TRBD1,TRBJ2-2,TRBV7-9,CASSSDRGNTGELFF,TGTGCCAGCAGCTCGGACAGGGGAAACACCGGGGAGCTGTTTTTT
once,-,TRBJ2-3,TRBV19,CASSIGQGKGDTQYF,TGTGCCAGTAGTATAGGCCAGGGGAAGGGAGATACGCAGTATTTT
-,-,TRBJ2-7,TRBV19,CATSPGLFEQYF,TGTGCCACCAGCCCCGGGTTGTTCGAGCAGTACTTC
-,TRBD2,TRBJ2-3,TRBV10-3,CAISEGLAGTDTQYF,TGTGCCATCAGTGAGGGACTAGCGGGAACAGATACGCAGTATTTT
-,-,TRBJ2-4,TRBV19,CASSIDLRWTDQGSKNIQYF,TGTGCCAGTAGTATAGATCTCCGTTGGACAGATCAGGGATCCAAAAACATTCAGTACTTC
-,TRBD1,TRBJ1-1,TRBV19,CASSSQWTGYTEAFF,TGTGCCAGTAGTAGCCAATGGACAGGGTACACTGAAGCTTTCTTT
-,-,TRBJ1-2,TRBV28,CASEGQGTGYTF,TGTGCCAGCGAGGGTCAGGGGACTGGCTACACCTTC
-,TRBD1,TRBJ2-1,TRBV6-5,CASSYKGQGDEQFF,TGTGCCAGCAGTTACAAGGGACAGGGGGATGAGCAGTTCTTC
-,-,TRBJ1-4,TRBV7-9,CASGSPAGMLGEKLFF,TGTGCCAGCGGTTCTCCCGCAGGGATGTTAGGTGAAAAACTGTTTTTT
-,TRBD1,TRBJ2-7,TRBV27,CASSGARDRVYEQYF,TGTGCCAGCAGTGGCGCCCGGGACAGGGTCTACGAGCAGTACTTC
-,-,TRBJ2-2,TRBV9,CASSGVEPTGELFF,TGTGCCAGCAGCGGGGTGGAGCCCACCGGGGAGCTGTTTTTT
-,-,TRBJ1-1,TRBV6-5,CASRKTANTEAFF,TGTGCCAGCAGAAAGACAGCGAACACTGAAGCTTTCTTT
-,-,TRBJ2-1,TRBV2,CASSEIFSSYNEQFF,TGTGCCAGCAGTGAAATTTTCAGCTCCTACAATGAGCAGTTCTTC
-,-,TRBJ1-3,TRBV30,CAWSGRGSGNTIYF,TGTGCCTGGAGCGGTCGGGGATCTGGAAACACCATATATTTT
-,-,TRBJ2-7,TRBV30,CAWSVGGAASYEQYF,TGTGCCTGGAGTGTAGGCGGGGCTGCCTCCTACGAGCAGTACTTC
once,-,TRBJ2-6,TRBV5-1,CASSWQGIENSGANVLTF,TGCGCCAGCAGCTGGCAGGGGATTGAAAACTCTGGGGCCAACGTCCTGACTTTC
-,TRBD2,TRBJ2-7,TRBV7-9,CASTTGLADPYEQYF,TGTGCCAGCACCACCGGACTAGCGGATCCCTACGAGCAGTACTTC
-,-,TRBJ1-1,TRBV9,CASSAVGTRTEAFF,TGTGCCAGCAGCGCGGTTGGAACGAGGACTGAAGCTTTCTTT
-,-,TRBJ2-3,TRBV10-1,CASVCPILLSDTQYF,TGCGCCAGCGTTTGTCCAATTCTACTGTCAGATACGCAGTATTTT
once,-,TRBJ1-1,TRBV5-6,CASNIQLNTEAFF,TGTGCCAGCAACATTCAGTTGAACACTGAAGCTTTCTTT
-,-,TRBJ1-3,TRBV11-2,CASSLGAAGNTIYF,TGTGCCAGCAGCTTAGGGGCAGCTGGAAACACCATATATTTT
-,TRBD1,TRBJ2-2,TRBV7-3,CASSSGQILSGELFF,TGTGCCAGCAGCTCGGGACAGATACTATCCGGGGAGCTGTTTTTT
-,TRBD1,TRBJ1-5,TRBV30,CAWSLITGTVRGLSRHNQPQHF,TGTGCCTGGAGCCTAATAACTGGGACGGTCAGGGGGCTTAGTAGACACAATCAGCCCCAGCATTTT
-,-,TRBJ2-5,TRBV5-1,CASSYANRAEETQYF,TGCGCCAGCAGCTACGCAAACAGGGCTGAAGAGACCCAGTACTTC
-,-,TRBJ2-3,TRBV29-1,CSVDATVDTQYF,TGCAGCGTTGACGCGACAGTGGATACGCAGTATTTT
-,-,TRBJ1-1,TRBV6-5,CASSSVVTTGLVEAFF,TGTGCCAGCAGTTCCGTAGTTACCACAGGATTGGTTGAAGCTTTCTTT
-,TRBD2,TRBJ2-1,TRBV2,CASARRLAVHNEQFF,TGTGCCAGCGCGAGGAGACTAGCGGTCCACAATGAGCAGTTCTTC
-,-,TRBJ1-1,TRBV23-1,CASIKNTEAFF,TGCGCCAGCATCAAGAACACTGAAGCTTTCTTT
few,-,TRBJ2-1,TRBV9,CASSVREVSYNEQFF,TGTGCCAGCAGCGTAAGGGAGGTCTCCTACAATGAGCAGTTCTTC
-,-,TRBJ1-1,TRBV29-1,CSVALVTGNTEAFF,TGCAGCGTTGCGTTGGTGACAGGAAACACTGAAGCTTTCTTT
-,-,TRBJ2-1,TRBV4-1,CASSVGGEQFF,TGCGCCAGCAGCGTCGGCGGTGAGCAGTTCTTC
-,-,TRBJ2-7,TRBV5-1,CASSLDREGNEQYF,TGCGCCAGCAGCTTGGACAGGGAGGGAAACGAGCAGTACTTC
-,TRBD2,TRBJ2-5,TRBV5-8,CASSLEAGGVQETQYF,TGTGCCAGCAGCTTGGAAGCGGGAGGGGTACAAGAGACCCAGTACTTC
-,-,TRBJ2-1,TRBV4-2,CASSQGALNEQFF,TGTGCCAGCAGCCAAGGAGCTTTGAATGAGCAGTTCTTC
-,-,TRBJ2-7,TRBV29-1,CSVEEGAGVPYEQYF,TGCAGCGTTGAAGAGGGGGCGGGAGTCCCATACGAGCAGTACTTC
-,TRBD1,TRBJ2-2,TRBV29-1,CSATGTANTGELFF,TGCAGCGCCACCGGGACAGCCAACACCGGGGAGCTGTTTTTT
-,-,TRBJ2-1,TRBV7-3,CASSLTVREEQFF,TGTGCCAGCAGCTTAACGGTTAGAGAAGAGCAGTTCTTC
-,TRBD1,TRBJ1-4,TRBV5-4,CASSPGQGNEKLFF,TGTGCCAGCAGCCCGGGACAGGGTAATGAAAAACTGTTTTTT
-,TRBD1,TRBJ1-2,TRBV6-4,CASRKSGGYNYGYTF,TGTGCCAGCAGGAAATCAGGGGGCTATAACTATGGCTACACCTTC
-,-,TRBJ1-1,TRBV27,CASSLMEGNTEAFF,TGTGCCAGCAGTCTAATGGAGGGGAACACTGAAGCTTTCTTT
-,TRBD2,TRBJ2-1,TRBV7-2,CASSLEPSGSGNEQFF,TGTGCCAGCAGCTTAGAGCCTAGCGGGAGTGGCAATGAGCAGTTCTTC